These 3 T cell receptor beta chains share one sample of origin, sequenced in a study of T-cell memory formation after mild COVID-19. TCRdb independently ran MiXCR on the 5' RACE reads; one entry per CDR3 protein. The sample lists around 200,000 distinct CDR3 sequences, 15% to 20% seen once, with roughly 3.9% in the top ten. Material: PBMCs or a T cell subset sorted from them (not recorded which). The receptor source for this set is a man between 18 and 35 years old who had mild COVID-19 (a few samples of this study predate the infection). Cell type and time point are not known.

The chain employs TRBV6-2 or TRBV6-3 and TRBJ2-7; D is ambiguous. The CDR3 runs to 13 residues. Trimming removed 2 bases at V and 0 bases at J, with 5 bases between. The germline CDR1 and CDR2 sequences are MNHEY and SVGEGT. The CDR3 reads CASSYVLSYEQYF. The DNA of the CDR3 is TGTGCCAGCAGTTACGTCCTCTCCTACGAGCAGTACTTC.

J is TRBJ2-3 and V is TRBV7-2, with D possibly matching TRBD1 (5 bases). The germline gives CDR1 SGHTA, CDR2 FQGNSA. V shed 7 bases and J shed 3 bases, with 14 bases lying between them. CDR3 length equals 14 residues. CDR3 loop: CASTHRSPTDTQYF. For the CDR3, the DNA is TGTGCCAGCACCCACAGGAGTCCGACAGATACGCAGTATTTT. Full variable domain (missing parts from reference TRBV7-2 and TRBJ2-3): GAGVSQSPSNKVTEKGKDVELRCDPISGHTALYWYRQSLGQGLEFLIYFQGNSAPDKSGLPSDRFSAERTGGSVSTLTIQRTQQEDSAVYLCASTHRSPTDTQYFGPGTRLTVL.

The chain is built from TRBV27 and TRBJ2-3, with D possibly TRBD1 on 5 matching bases. V lost 7 bases and J 5 bases, leaving 13 bases between the germline ends. CDR3 length equals 13 residues. Germline values: CDR1 MNHEY, CDR2 SMNVEV (reference sequence). DNA for the CDR3: TGTGCCAGCACCGGGTCCGGACAAGATACGCAGTATTTT. Protein product: CASTGSGQDTQYF.